The T cell receptor beta chain under discussion was sequenced for a study of T-cell memory formation after mild COVID-19. Study-wide context: There were largely donor-specific TCR clusters.

This clonotype came up a few times. Its antigen remains unknown. V was clipped by 8 bases and J by 5 bases, with 19 bases between them. Germline CDR1 reads MNHEY; CDR2 reads SVGAGI. The length of the CDR3 is 15 residues. 5'RACE with constant-segment primers yielded barcoded, UMI-tagged TCR alpha and TCR beta cDNA libraries. TCRdb ran MiXCR on the 5' RACE reads and lists one entry per CDR3 protein. The data contain about 390,000 distinct CDR3 sequences, roughly 15% of them singletons. Study-wide points: Some clones that responded were present in memory (sampled pre-infection), which suggests cross-reactive memory joined. Second-wave clones with a day 37 peak had unconfirmed SARS-CoV-2 specificity.

The material sequenced was PBMCs or a T cell subset sorted from them (not recorded which). The rearrangement links TRBV6-5 to TRBJ2-1, with D tentatively TRBD1 (6 bases). The receptor comes from a man between 18 and 35 years old who had mild COVID-19 (a few samples of this study predate the infection). Cell type and time point are not known. The CDR3 nucleotides read TGTGCCAGCGCTTCGGCAGGGGCGAGGCACAATGAGCAGTTCTTC. Encoded protein: CASASAGARHNEQFF.